This record concerns one T cell receptor beta chain sequence. Its antigen remains undetermined. No quality values exist for individual bases; no much larger clone is one base distant. V lost 6 bases and J lost 7 bases; the stretch between them is 13 bases long. The CDR3 runs 14 residues from the cysteine to the phenylalanine. The kept DNA is CDR3 alone, 42 bases in frame from the first base. The germline V gene (reference sequence) supplies CDR1 SEHNR and CDR2 FQNEAQ. This sample stems from a study of blood T cells in healthy people across ages (dated by TCRdb to the mid-2010s). General notes on the study: In model experiments, template switching captured roughly one uniquely barcoded TCR beta cDNA molecule for every two T cells. Using deep sequencing normalized with unique cDNA molecular identifiers, the study measured how TCR beta repertoire diversity changes with age. To avoid experimental bias, donors of different ages were randomly spread across the sequencing lanes. For two donors (one aged 18 to 30 and one aged 80 or older), the study analyzed two additional independent replicas of 1 million unique cDNA reads from the same blood draw. Donors were grouped into four age groups: young (average approximately 15 years), middle-aged (around 39), aged (around 66) and long-lived (just over 80). Beyond this particular receptor, the publication reports: Estimates of total diversity from one million sequenced T cells were regarded as lower bounds and underestimates. The percentage of naive T cells measured by flow cytometry correlated strongly with observed TCR beta diversity. As age increased, observed TCR beta diversity per million T cells dropped in a roughly linear way, and a significant reduction was already evident by age 40. Because profiling used bulk unsorted PBMCs, naive and antigen-experienced compartments could not be compared conclusively. The long-lived group showed more naive CD4+ T cells, fewer expanded clones and increased TCR diversity than the aged group, suggesting age selection. The CMV infection status of donors was not known, potentially confounding age-related changes in expanded clonotypes.

The 39 donors, aged roughly 6 to 100 years, were systemically healthy Caucasian individuals from Russia. Each donor gave approximately 9.3 milliliters of peripheral blood, collected into EDTA-treated Vacutainer tubes. PBMCs were isolated by Ficoll-Paque density-gradient centrifugation, with at least 6 million obtained per sample. Total RNA, at least 5.5 micrograms per sample, was extracted from PBMCs with Trizol reagent. Naive CD45RAhigh/CD27high T cell percentages were measured by flow cytometry on a PBMC aliquot from every donor. The method behind the library was 5' RACE. The instrument given in TCRdb is Illumina HiSeq 2500. The second PCR ran for roughly 6 to 11 cycles and used a J-beta primer mix along with a sample-barcoded 5' primer. A unique molecular identifier was introduced onto each TCR beta cDNA molecule by a template-switch 5' adaptor carrying 12 random nucleotides. At least 3 million CDR3-containing paired-end reads were obtained from each sample. First-strand cDNA synthesis was performed from all RNA using the Mint cDNA synthesis kit, with priming by a TRBC-specific oligonucleotide. Following uracil-DNA glycosylase treatment, a first 18-cycle PCR with universal primers M1SS and BC2_uni_R was performed on all cDNA. The published analysis was carried out like this. Each sample was normalized by randomly selecting 1 million high-quality reads, each carrying a distinct molecular identifier. Instead of being binned into consensus sequences, reads with shared molecular identifiers were discarded. MiTCR, with a Q25 quality threshold and the strictest error-elimination algorithm, was used for CDR3 identification, clonotype clustering and error correction. Lower-bound total TCR beta diversity was estimated with a nonparametric unseen species model using Euler transformation. The public reads were reprocessed in TCRdb via fastp at Q25 and MiXCR, keeping in-frame beta chains. Each record represents a unique CDR3 protein, reported with the most common genes and DNA among its rows. TCRdb's processing, not the authors' own work, is the source of the V and J calls. This sample gives just over 1 million distinct CDR3 sequences in total; more than 35% of them show up just once. The ten most abundant clones make up about 20% of the sample.

This TCR came from a woman in her sixties or seventies in good health. The chain couples TRBV7-9 to TRBJ1-6; a tentative D match to TRBD1 spans 5 bases. Sequenced material: blood. The CDR3 protein: CASREGNANSPLHF. The nucleotide sequence reads as follows: TGTGCCAGCAGGGAGGGGAATGCGAATTCACCCCTCCACTTT.